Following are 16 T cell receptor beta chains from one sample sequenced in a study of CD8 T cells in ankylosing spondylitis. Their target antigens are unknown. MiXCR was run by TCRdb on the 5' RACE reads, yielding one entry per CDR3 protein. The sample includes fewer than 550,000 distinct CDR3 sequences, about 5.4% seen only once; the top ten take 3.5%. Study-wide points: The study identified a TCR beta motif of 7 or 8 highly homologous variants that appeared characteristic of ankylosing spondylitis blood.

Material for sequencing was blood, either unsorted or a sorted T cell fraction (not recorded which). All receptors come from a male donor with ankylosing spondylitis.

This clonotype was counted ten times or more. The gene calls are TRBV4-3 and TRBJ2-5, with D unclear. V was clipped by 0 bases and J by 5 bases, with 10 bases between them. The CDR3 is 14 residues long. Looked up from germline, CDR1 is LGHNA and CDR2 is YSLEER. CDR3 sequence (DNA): TGCGCCAGCAGCCAAGATTGGGCAGTTGAGACCCAGTACTTC. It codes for CASSQDWAVETQYF.

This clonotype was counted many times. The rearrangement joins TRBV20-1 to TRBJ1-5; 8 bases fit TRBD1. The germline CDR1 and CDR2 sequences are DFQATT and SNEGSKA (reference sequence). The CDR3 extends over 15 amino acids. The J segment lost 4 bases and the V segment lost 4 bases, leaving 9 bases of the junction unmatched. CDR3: CSATRGRGVNQPQHF. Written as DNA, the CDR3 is TGCAGTGCTACCAGGGGGCGCGGGGTAAATCAGCCCCAGCATTTT.

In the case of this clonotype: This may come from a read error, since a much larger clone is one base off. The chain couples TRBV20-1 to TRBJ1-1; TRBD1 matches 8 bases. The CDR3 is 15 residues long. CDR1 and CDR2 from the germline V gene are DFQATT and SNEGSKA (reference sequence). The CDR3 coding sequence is TGCTGTGCTAGAGCACCGGGACAGGCGAACACTGAAGCTTTCTTT. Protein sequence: CCARAPGQANTEAFF.

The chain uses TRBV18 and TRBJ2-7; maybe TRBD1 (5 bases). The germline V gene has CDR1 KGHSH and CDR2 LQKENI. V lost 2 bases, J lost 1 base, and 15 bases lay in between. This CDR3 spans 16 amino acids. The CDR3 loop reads CASSPERTLTSYEQYF. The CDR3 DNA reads TGTGCCAGCTCACCAGAAAGGACACTAACATCCTACGAGCAGTACTTC.

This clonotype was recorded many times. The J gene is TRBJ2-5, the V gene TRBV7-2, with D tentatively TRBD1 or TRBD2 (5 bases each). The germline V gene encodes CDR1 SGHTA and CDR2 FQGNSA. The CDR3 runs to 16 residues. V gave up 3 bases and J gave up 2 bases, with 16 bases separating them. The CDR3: CASSLRGSLTQETQYF. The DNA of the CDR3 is TGTGCCAGCAGCTTGAGGGGCAGCCTGACTCAAGAGACCCAGTACTTC.

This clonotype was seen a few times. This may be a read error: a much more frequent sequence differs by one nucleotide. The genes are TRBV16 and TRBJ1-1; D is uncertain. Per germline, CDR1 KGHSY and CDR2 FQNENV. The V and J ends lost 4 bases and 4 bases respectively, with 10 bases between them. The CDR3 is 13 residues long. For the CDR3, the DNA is TGTGCCAGCAGCCCCGGACGGAGCACTGAAGCTTTCTTT. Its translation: CASSPGRSTEAFF.

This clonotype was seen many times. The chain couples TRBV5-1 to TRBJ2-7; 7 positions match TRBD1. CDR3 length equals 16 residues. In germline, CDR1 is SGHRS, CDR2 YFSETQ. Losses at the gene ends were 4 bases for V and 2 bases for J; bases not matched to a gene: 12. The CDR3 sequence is CASSPDPGTAAYEQYF. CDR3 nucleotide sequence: TGCGCCAGCAGCCCGGATCCCGGGACAGCTGCCTACGAGCAGTACTTC. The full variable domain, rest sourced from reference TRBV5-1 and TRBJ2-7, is KAGVTQTPRYLIKTRGQQVTLSCSPISGHRSVSWYQQTPGQGLQFLFEYFSETQRNKGNFPGRFSGRQFSNSRSEMNVSTLELGDSALYLCASSPDPGTAAYEQYFGPGTRLTVT.

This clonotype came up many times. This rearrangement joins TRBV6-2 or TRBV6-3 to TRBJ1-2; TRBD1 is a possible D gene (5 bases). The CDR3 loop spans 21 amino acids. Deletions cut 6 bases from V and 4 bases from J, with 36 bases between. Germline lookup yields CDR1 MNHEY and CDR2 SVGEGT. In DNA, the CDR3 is TGTGCCAGCAGACCCTATTTCATTGGGACGTCTGGGGGGACGGGCGGCTATGGCTACACCTTC. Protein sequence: CASRPYFIGTSGGTGGYGYTF.

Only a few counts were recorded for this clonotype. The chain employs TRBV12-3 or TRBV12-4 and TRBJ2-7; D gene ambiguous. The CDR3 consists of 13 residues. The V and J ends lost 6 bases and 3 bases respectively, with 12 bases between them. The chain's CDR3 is CASSPNTRYEQYF. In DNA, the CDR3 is TGTGCCAGCAGCCCTAATACGCGCTACGAGCAGTACTTC.

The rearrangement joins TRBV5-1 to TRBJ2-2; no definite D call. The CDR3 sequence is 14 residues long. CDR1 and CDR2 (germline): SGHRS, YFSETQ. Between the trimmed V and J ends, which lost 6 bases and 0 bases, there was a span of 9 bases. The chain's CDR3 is CASMWNPNTGELFF. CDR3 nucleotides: TGCGCCAGCATGTGGAACCCGAACACCGGGGAGCTGTTTTTT.

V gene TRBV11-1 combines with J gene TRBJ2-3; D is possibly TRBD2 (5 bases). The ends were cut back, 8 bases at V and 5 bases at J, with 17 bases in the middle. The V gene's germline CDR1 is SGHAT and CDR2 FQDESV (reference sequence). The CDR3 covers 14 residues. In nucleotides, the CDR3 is TGTGCCAGCTCACCTGGACCAGGAGGAGATACGCAGTATTTT. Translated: CASSPGPGGDTQYF.

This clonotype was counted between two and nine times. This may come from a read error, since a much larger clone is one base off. The CDR3 loop reads CASSGNSGANVLTF. In nucleotides, the CDR3 is TGTGCCAGCAGCGGGAACTCTGGGGCCAACGTCCTGACTTTC. The V gene is TRBV7-2, the J gene TRBJ2-6; D is unclear. V was trimmed by 5 bases and J by 0 bases, leaving 5 bases between them. The CDR3 length is 14 residues. The V gene's germline CDR1 is SGHTA and CDR2 FQGNSA.

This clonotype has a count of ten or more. The CDR3 nucleotides are TGTGCCAGCAGTTTCACCGGGGGTAGGCAAGAGACCCAGTACTTC. It encodes CASSFTGGRQETQYF. The J gene is TRBJ2-5, the V gene TRBV12-3 or TRBV12-4; possible D gene TRBD2, 6 bases. V was trimmed by 3 bases and J by 2 bases, leaving 13 bases between them. The CDR3 extends over 15 amino acids.

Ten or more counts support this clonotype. CDR3 in DNA: TGCAGTGCCGTCCGGACAGGCAATCAGCCCCAGCATTTT. Its protein product is CSAVRTGNQPQHF. This chain links TRBV20-1 with TRBJ1-5, with TRBD1 as a possible D gene (6 bases). Germline CDR1 DFQATT, CDR2 SNEGSKA (reference sequence). This CDR3 contains 13 residues. V lost 6 bases, J lost 2 bases, and 11 bases lay in between.

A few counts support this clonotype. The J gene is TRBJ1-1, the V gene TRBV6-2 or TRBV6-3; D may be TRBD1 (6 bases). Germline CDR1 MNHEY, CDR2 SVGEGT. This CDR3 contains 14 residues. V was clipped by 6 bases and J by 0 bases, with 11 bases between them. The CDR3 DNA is TGTGCCAGCAGACGAGGGACATTGAACACTGAAGCTTTCTTT. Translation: CASRRGTLNTEAFF.

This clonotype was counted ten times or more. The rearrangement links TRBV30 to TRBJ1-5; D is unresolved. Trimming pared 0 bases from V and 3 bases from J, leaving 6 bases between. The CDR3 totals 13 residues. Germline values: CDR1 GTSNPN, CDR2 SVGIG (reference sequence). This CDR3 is CAWSVDLNQPQHF. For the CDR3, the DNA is TGTGCCTGGAGTGTGGACCTCAATCAGCCCCAGCATTTT.